These 30 T cell receptor beta chains were all obtained from the same sample, sequenced in a study of blood T cell repertoires in COVID-19. Using immunoSEQ multiplex PCR, the repertoire was profiled, and TCRdb retains in-frame clones only, with some absent. The sample includes about 330,000 clones, around 87% of them seen just once. Sequenced input: PBMCs or T cells enriched from blood (not recorded which). These receptor sequences come from a woman in her thirties who had recovered from COVID-19.

The chain combines TRBV5-5 with TRBJ1-1, with D perhaps matching TRBD1 (6 bases). With 5 bases removed from V and 1 base from J, the gap between germline ends came to 12 bases. The CDR3 covers 14 residues. CDR1 and CDR2 from the germline V gene are SGHKS and YYEKEE (reference sequence). The CDR3 loop reads CASRPQTGNTEAFF. The CDR3 DNA reads TGTGCCAGCAGACCCCAGACAGGGAACACTGAAGCTTTCTTT.

The chain joins TRBV10-3 to TRBJ1-1, with D possibly TRBD1 on 5 matching bases. This CDR3 region has 14 residues. V was cut by 7 bases and J by 2 bases, with 14 bases left in between. Germline loops: CDR1 ENHRY, CDR2 SYGVKD. This chain's CDR3 is CAITKQESNTEAFF. In DNA, the CDR3 is TGTGCCATCACCAAACAGGAGTCAAACACTGAAGCTTTCTTT.

J is TRBJ2-2 and V is TRBV5-1; 14 nucleotides agree with TRBD2. This CDR3 region has 18 residues. Germline CDR1 SGHRS, CDR2 YFSETQ. J was trimmed by 6 bases and V by 4 bases; bases with no gene match: 11. The CDR3 DNA reads TGCGCCAGCAGCCCGCGACTAGCGGGGGGGCGGTCCCCCGGGGAGCTGTTTTTT. Its protein product is CASSPRLAGGRSPGELFF.

The J gene is TRBJ2-2, the V gene TRBV19, with no clear D. The CDR3 totals 14 residues. Trimming shortened V by 5 bases and J by 4 bases, and 11 bases separated the two germline ends. Germline V CDR1 and CDR2: LNHDA, SQIVND (reference sequence). CDR3 protein: CASSHGRVTGELFF. As DNA, the CDR3 is TGTGCCAGTAGTCATGGTCGGGTCACCGGGGAGCTGTTTTTT.

The chain recombines TRBV27 with TRBJ2-1; 11 nucleotides match TRBD1. J gave up 6 bases and V 1 base, and 5 bases lay outside the gene matches. There are 16 residues in the CDR3. Per germline, CDR1 MNHEY and CDR2 SMNVEV (reference sequence). CDR3 loop: CASSLLGTGGSNEQFF. CDR3 bases: TGTGCCAGCAGTTTATTAGGGACAGGGGGGAGCAATGAGCAGTTCTTC.

The chain has TRBV6-5 and TRBJ1-2; 10 positions match TRBD1. Trimming removed 5 bases from V and 4 bases from J; junction bases left unmatched: 4. CDR1 is MNHEY, CDR2 SVGAGI, per germline. The CDR3 extends over 14 amino acids. The DNA for the CDR3 is TGTGCCAGCAGTCGACAGGGGGCCCCCTATGGCTACACCTTC. Translated: CASSRQGAPYGYTF.

The chain has TRBV29-1 and TRBJ1-5, with D maybe TRBD1 (5 bases). CDR3 length: 13 amino acids. Trimming shortened V by 6 bases and J by 5 bases, and 14 bases separated the two germline ends. Looked up from germline, CDR1 is SQVTM and CDR2 is ANQGSEA. This CDR3 is CSVRQGIDQPQHF. CDR3 DNA sequence: TGCAGCGTAAGGCAGGGTATAGATCAGCCCCAGCATTTT.

This sequence joins TRBV2 and TRBJ2-7, with D perhaps TRBD2 (6 bases). Trimming removed 4 bases at V and 3 bases at J, with 10 bases between. The CDR3 is 13 amino acids. CDR1 and CDR2 from the germline V gene are SNHLY and FYNNEI. The CDR3 DNA follows: TGTGCCAGCAGTGTGGAGGGGAGCTACGAGCAGTACTTC. Translating gives CASSVEGSYEQYF.

This sequence joins TRBV2 and TRBJ2-6; D possibly corresponds to TRBD1 (7 bases). The CDR3 spans 19 residues. The V gene lost 2 bases and the J gene lost 0 bases, with 17 bases spanning the gap. CDR1 SNHLY and CDR2 FYNNEI come from the germline V gene. The CDR3: CASSEPGAGQISGANVLTF. The CDR3 DNA sequence: TGTGCCAGCAGTGAACCAGGGGCGGGACAGATCTCTGGGGCCAACGTCCTGACTTTC.

Written as DNA, the CDR3 is TGCAGCGCACCGACAGGGGATGGCGATGCCAATGAGCAGTTCTTC. Protein: CSAPTGDGDANEQFF. The chain employs TRBV29-1 and TRBJ2-1, with TRBD1 matching 8 bases. V shed 7 bases, J shed 6 bases, and the junction held 14 bases outside the gene matches. From germline, CDR1 is SQVTM and CDR2 ANQGSEA. There are 15 residues in the CDR3.

The chain joins TRBV11-1 to TRBJ1-2; 9 positions agree with TRBD1. V lost 7 bases to trimming and J lost 5 bases; unmatched junction nucleotides: 5. The CDR3 covers 13 residues. The germline gives CDR1 SGHAT, CDR2 FQDESV (reference sequence). As DNA, the CDR3 is TGTGCCAGCACCCTGGGACAGGGTTATGGCTACACCTTC. Encoded protein: CASTLGQGYGYTF.

The J gene is TRBJ1-2, the V gene TRBV7-8; 9 positions agree with TRBD1. V was pared by 4 bases and J by 2 bases, with 8 bases of the junction left unmatched. The CDR3 is 16 amino acids. The germline gives CDR1 SGHVS, CDR2 FQNEAQ. In nucleotides, the CDR3 is TGTGCCAGCAGCTCAAACCGACAGGGGGGCAACTATGGCTACACCTTC. Encoded protein: CASSSNRQGGNYGYTF.

The chain has TRBV5-6 and TRBJ1-6; 10 nucleotides match TRBD1. This CDR3 spans 16 amino acids. V gave up 0 bases and J gave up 10 bases; unmatched junction bases: 7. CDR1 is SGHDT and CDR2 is YYEEEE in the germline V gene. The chain's CDR3 is CASSLAGDRGSSPLHF. The DNA of the CDR3 is TGTGCCAGCAGCTTGGCCGGGGACAGGGGCAGCTCACCCCTCCACTTT.

The rearrangement uses TRBV27 and TRBJ1-3, with D possibly being TRBD1 (5 bases). CDR1 MNHEY and CDR2 SMNVEV come from the germline V gene (reference sequence). With 6 bases removed from V and 1 base from J, the gap between germline ends came to 10 bases. The CDR3 length is 14 residues. This chain's CDR3 is CASSLDRSGNTIYF. The CDR3 bases are TGTGCCAGCAGCCTTGACAGATCTGGAAACACCATATATTTT.

This chain links TRBV7-3 with TRBJ2-1; 10 bases fit TRBD2. Germline CDR1 reads SGHTA; CDR2 reads FQGTGA. The J segment lost 8 bases and the V segment lost 10 bases, leaving 11 bases of the junction unmatched. The CDR3 sequence is 14 residues long. CDR3 loop: CATSSSGGLDEQFF. In nucleotides, the CDR3 is TGTGCCACCTCCAGTAGCGGGGGGCTCGATGAGCAGTTCTTC. Full variable domain (rest looked up from reference TRBV7-3 and TRBJ2-1): GAGVSQTPSNKVTEKGKYVELRCDPISGHTALYWYRQSLGQGPEFLIYFQGTGAADDSGLPNDRFFAVRPEGSVSTLKIQRTERGDSAVYLCATSSSGGLDEQFFGPGTRLTVL.

This clone appeared a few times. This chain links TRBV30 with TRBJ1-5; the match to TRBD1 covers 8 bases. CDR3 length equals 15 residues. The ends lost 3 bases at V and 1 base at J; junction bases unmatched: 5. Looked up from germline, CDR1 is GTSNPN and CDR2 is SVGIG (reference sequence). Written as DNA, the CDR3 is TGTGCCTGGAGCCAGACAGGGGTAAGCAATCAGCCCCAGCATTTT. This codes for CAWSQTGVSNQPQHF. Filled out from reference TRBV30 and TRBJ1-5, the complete variable domain reads SQTIHQWPATLVQPVGSPLSLECTVEGTSNPNLYWYRQAAGRGLQLLFYSVGIGQISSEVPQNLSASRPQDRQFILSSKKLLLSDSGFYLCAWSQTGVSNQPQHFGDGTRLSIL.

In DNA, the CDR3 is TGTGCCAGCTCACCACAGGGGGCTGGAGTCACCGGGGAGCTGTTTTTT. Translation gives CASSPQGAGVTGELFF. V gene TRBV18 combines with J gene TRBJ2-2; 7 bases are a match to TRBD1. Germline-derived CDR1 and CDR2 are KGHSH and LQKENI. V shed 1 base, J shed 4 bases, and the junction held 6 bases outside the gene matches. The CDR3 has 16 amino acids.

V is TRBV24-1 and J is TRBJ2-3; D uncertain. Germline CDR1 KGHDR, CDR2 SFDVKD. V lost 6 bases and J lost 6, with 9 bases in between. This CDR3 has 12 residues. CDR3 region: CATSYGVDTQYF. In nucleotides, the CDR3 is TGTGCCACCAGTTACGGTGTGGATACGCAGTATTTT.

The J gene is TRBJ1-2, the V gene TRBV2; 7 bases agree with TRBD1. J gave up 4 bases and V 8 bases, and 10 bases lay outside the gene matches. The CDR3 sequence is 14 residues long. The germline gives CDR1 SNHLY, CDR2 FYNNEI. Here the CDR3 DNA reads TGTGCCAGCTCCCGGGCCACAGGGGTCTATGGCTACACCTTC. Residues: CASSRATGVYGYTF.

J is TRBJ2-1 and V is TRBV9; possibly TRBD2 for D (5 bases). The V end lost 0 bases, the J end lost 0 bases, and 7 bases lay between the germline ends. Germline-derived CDR1 and CDR2 are SGDLS and YYNGEE. There are 15 residues in the CDR3. CDR3 bases: TGTGCCAGCAGCGTAGCAGCGGCCTCCTACAATGAGCAGTTCTTC. This translates into CASSVAAASYNEQFF.

The chain has TRBV7-9 and TRBJ2-7; TRBD1 agrees at 8 bases. Germline loops: CDR1 SEHNR, CDR2 FQNEAQ (reference sequence). V gave up 1 base and J gave up 3 bases; unmatched junction bases: 5. CDR3 size: 15 residues. CDR3 bases: TGTGCCAGCAGCTTAGAAGGGGACAGGCTCTACGAGCAGTACTTC. Translated: CASSLEGDRLYEQYF.

V and J are TRBV7-6 and TRBJ2-1, with a tentative D call TRBD2 (5 bases). CDR3 length: 15 amino acids. Germline V gene lookup returns CDR1 SGHVS and CDR2 FNYEAQ. Trimming left V 5 bases short and J 7 bases short, with 18 bases between. CDR3 nucleotides: TGTGCCAGCAGCGTCACTAGTCCCCCGGGGAATGAGCAGTTCTTC. The encoded protein is CASSVTSPPGNEQFF.

The chain couples TRBV18 to TRBJ1-6; perhaps TRBD1 as D (6 bases). With 2 bases removed from V and 8 bases from J, the gap between germline ends came to 16 bases. This CDR3 has 16 amino acids. Germline CDR1 reads KGHSH; CDR2 reads LQKENI. The DNA of the CDR3 is TGTGCCAGCTCACCAAGTCCGTCAGGGGCAGATTCACCCCTCCACTTT. This encodes CASSPSPSGADSPLHF.

This chain joins TRBV6-5 and TRBJ1-2, with D unresolved. Trimming took off 6 bases at V and 2 bases at J, with 10 bases between the two ends. This CDR3 is 13 amino acids long. Germline loops: CDR1 MNHEY, CDR2 SVGAGI. The CDR3 DNA follows: TGTGCCAGCAGAGAGAGTTTCAACTATGGCTACACCTTC. Protein sequence: CASRESFNYGYTF.

V usage is TRBV12-3 or TRBV12-4 and J usage is TRBJ1-1, with a tentative D call TRBD1 (6 bases). The CDR3 contains 12 residues. Trimming shortened V by 7 bases and J by 10 bases, and 16 bases separated the two germline ends. CDR3 bases: TGTGCCAGCATGTTTGGACAGTCGCGAGCTTTCTTT. Residues: CASMFGQSRAFF.

The chain uses TRBV7-3 and TRBJ1-4, with 7 bases fitting TRBD1. Germline loops: CDR1 SGHTA, CDR2 FQGTGA. This CDR3 is built from 13 residues. Unmatched junction bases numbered 5, after V lost 6 bases and J lost 7 bases. In DNA form, the CDR3 reads TGTGCCAGCAGTAAGGGGGCAGGTGAAAAACTGTTTTTT. As protein: CASSKGAGEKLFF.

The rearrangement links TRBV5-6 to TRBJ2-1; possibly TRBD1 for D (5 bases). The CDR3 loop spans 13 amino acids. V dropped 0 bases and J dropped 6 bases, with 7 bases sitting between them. CDR1 SGHDT and CDR2 YYEEEE come from the germline V gene. The CDR3 protein is CASSLDQGNEQFF. The CDR3 nucleotides read TGTGCCAGCAGCTTGGATCAGGGCAATGAGCAGTTCTTC.

A single count supports this clone. The chain joins TRBV27 to TRBJ2-7; D is unclear. V gave up 3 bases and J gave up 0 bases, with 9 bases separating them. The CDR3 has 14 amino acids. Germline values: CDR1 MNHEY, CDR2 SMNVEV (reference sequence). This CDR3 reads CASSFSGDSYEQYF. CDR3 nucleotide sequence: TGTGCCAGCAGTTTTTCCGGAGACTCCTACGAGCAGTACTTC.

The chain combines TRBV7-2 with TRBJ2-1; D remains unclear. This CDR3 has 13 residues. V was shortened by 6 bases and J by 2 bases, with 8 bases between the two germline ends. Germline V gives CDR1 SGHTA, CDR2 FQGNSA. CDR3 nucleotides: TGTGCCAGCAGTTCAAACACCTACAATGAGCAGTTCTTC. Residues: CASSSNTYNEQFF.

V is TRBV19 and J is TRBJ2-2; TRBD2 matches at 10 bases. V was clipped by 6 bases and J by 5 bases; unmatched bases: 6. The CDR3 consists of 15 residues. Germline V CDR1 and CDR2: LNHDA, SQIVND (reference sequence). CDR3 protein: CASSLLAGVTGELFF. The CDR3 region has the DNA TGTGCCAGTAGCCTTCTAGCGGGGGTAACCGGGGAGCTGTTTTTT.